The rows below give T cell receptor beta chains drawn from one sample of a study of T cell responses to AZD1222 COVID-19 vaccine. Using immunoSEQ multiplex PCR, the repertoire was profiled, and TCRdb retains in-frame clones only, with some absent. The sample includes over 150,000 clones, roughly 89% of them seen just once. This material consisted of peripheral blood, taken 28 days after the second AZD1222 dose. The receptors here all came from an adult who received the AZD1222 COVID-19 vaccine. Both conserved end residues are part of each CDR3. D genes are given only for firm matches. Not all rows give a size; the values are once, few, many and, for expanded clones, a class.

CDR3aa | CDR3nt | abundance | j_gene | d_gene | v_gene
CASSPAGGSYNEQFF | TGTGCCAGCAGCCCAGCGGGGGGCTCCTACAATGAGCAGTTCTTC | . | TRBJ2-1 | TRBD2 | TRBV6-5
CASSLNTGGSYGYTF | TGCGCCAGCAGCTTGAATACAGGAGGAAGCTATGGCTACACCTTC | . | TRBJ1-2 | . | TRBV5-1
CASSQEGQGNTIYF | TGCGCCAGCAGCCAAGAGGGGCAGGGAAACACCATATATTTT | few | TRBJ1-3 | . | TRBV4-1
CASAAGTGYDAFF | TGTGCCAGCGCCGCCGGGACAGGGTATGATGCTTTCTTT | . | TRBJ1-1 | TRBD1 | TRBV18
CASSEGGAQHF | TGTGCCAGCAGTGAGGGGGGAGCCCAGCATTTT | few | TRBJ1-5 | . | TRBV2
CSVWGQGDQPQHF | TGCAGCGTTTGGGGACAGGGAGATCAGCCCCAGCATTTT | few | TRBJ1-5 | TRBD1 | TRBV29-1
CASRGDRGLRNSPLHF | TGTGCCAGCAGGGGAGACAGGGGGCTTAGGAATTCACCCCTCCACTTT | . | TRBJ1-6 | TRBD1 | TRBV28
CASSQSLFDRGSTEAFF | TGCGCCAGCAGCCAGAGCCTTTTCGACAGGGGGTCCACTGAAGCTTTCTTT | few | TRBJ1-1 | TRBD1 | TRBV4-1
CASSPGTYEQYF | TGTGCCAGCTCACCAGGAACCTACGAGCAGTACTTC | . | TRBJ2-7 | . | TRBV18
CASSDRGHNEQFF | TGTGCCAGCAGTGACAGGGGACACAATGAGCAGTTCTTC | . | TRBJ2-1 | . | TRBV6-4
CATLDWSGGPGEQFF | TGTGCCACCCTCGATTGGAGCGGGGGGCCAGGTGAGCAGTTCTTC | . | TRBJ2-1 | TRBD2 | TRBV19
CASSPGTSGNTIYF | TGTGCCAGCAGCCCGGGAACCTCTGGAAACACCATATATTTT | . | TRBJ1-3 | . | TRBV27
CAWSVPGQGFLGAFF | TGTGCCTGGAGTGTACCGGGACAGGGATTTTTGGGGGCTTTCTTT | once | TRBJ1-1 | TRBD1 | TRBV30
CASSEYTYEQYF | TGTGCCAGCAGTGAATACACCTACGAGCAGTACTTC | . | TRBJ2-7 | . | TRBV2
CASSLARVSSGNTIYF | TGTGCCAGCAGCTTAGCGAGGGTGAGCTCTGGAAACACCATATATTTT | . | TRBJ1-3 | . | TRBV7-9
CASSQVGEESYEQYF | TGTGCCAGCAGCCAAGTAGGTGAAGAATCCTACGAGCAGTACTTC | . | TRBJ2-7 | . | TRBV3-1/TRBV3-2
CASSVGVANYGYTF | TGTGCCAGCTCCGTCGGGGTAGCTAACTATGGCTACACCTTC | . | TRBJ1-2 | . | TRBV18
CSVEDRFRGQGDEQYF | TGCAGCGTTGAAGATCGGTTTCGGGGACAGGGTGACGAGCAGTACTTC | few | TRBJ2-7 | TRBD1 | TRBV29-1
CASSDTGNKQYF | TGTGCCAGCAGTGATACAGGGAATAAGCAGTACTTC | . | TRBJ2-7 | . | TRBV2
CASSQEGAGSYEQYF | TGCGCCAGCAGCCAAGAAGGAGCAGGTTCCTACGAGCAGTACTTC | . | TRBJ2-7 | . | TRBV4-1
CASSQEKQETQYF | TGTGCCAGCAGTCAAGAGAAACAAGAGACCCAGTACTTC | once | TRBJ2-5 | . | TRBV2
CSASPLPGGTYNEQFF | TGCAGTGCTAGTCCGCTGCCCGGAGGAACCTACAATGAGCAGTTCTTC | . | TRBJ2-1 | . | TRBV20-1
CASSVGQAGTEAFF | TGTGCCAGCAGCGTCGGACAGGCTGGCACTGAAGCTTTCTTT | . | TRBJ1-1 | TRBD1 | TRBV9
CASSYGGEQYF | TGTGCCAGCAGTTACGGGGGCGAGCAGTACTTC | . | TRBJ2-7 | . | TRBV6-2/TRBV6-3
CASSLEQGTEAFF | TGCGCCAGCAGCTTGGAACAGGGCACTGAAGCTTTCTTT | once | TRBJ1-1 | . | TRBV5-1
CASSLGGRINEKLFF | TGCGCCAGCAGCTTGGGGGGTCGGATTAATGAAAAACTGTTTTTT | . | TRBJ1-4 | . | TRBV5-1
CASSPSGLTIYF | TGTGCCAGTAGTCCCTCAGGGTTGACCATATATTTT | . | TRBJ1-3 | . | TRBV19
CASSYSTGLAFF | TGTGCCAGCAGTTACTCGACCGGCTTGGCTTTCTTT | . | TRBJ1-1 | . | TRBV6-2/TRBV6-3
CASSQSPGYGYTF | TGCGCCAGCAGTCAATCACCTGGGTATGGCTACACCTTC | . | TRBJ1-2 | . | TRBV23-1
CASSWGRGREKLFF | TGTGCCAGCAGCTGGGGCAGGGGAAGAGAAAAACTGTTTTTT | . | TRBJ1-4 | . | TRBV7-9
CATSKSLGLRGFGGYTF | TGTGCCACCAGCAAAAGTCTGGGCCTTCGGGGCTTTGGTGGCTACACCTTC | . | TRBJ1-2 | . | TRBV15
CASSFTRDSGNTIYF | TGTGCCAGCAGCTTCACCCGGGACTCTGGAAACACCATATATTTT | . | TRBJ1-3 | . | TRBV7-9
CASGLPRNEAFF | TGTGCTAGTGGTTTGCCAAGGAATGAAGCTTTCTTT | . | TRBJ1-1 | . | TRBV12-5
CASSLGTLYEQYF | TGTGCCAGCAGCTTGGGGACTTTATACGAGCAGTACTTC | . | TRBJ2-7 | . | TRBV7-2
CASSYSGGRVADTQYF | TGTGCCAGCAGTTACTCGGGGGGGCGGGTTGCAGATACGCAGTATTTT | . | TRBJ2-3 | . | TRBV6-5
CASSQELATPYNEQFF | TGCGCCAGCAGCCAAGAACTCGCGACTCCATACAATGAGCAGTTCTTC | few | TRBJ2-1 | . | TRBV4-3
CARSSSGTDCLSNQPQHF | TGTGCCAGAAGCAGCTCCGGGACCGACTGCCTTAGCAATCAGCCCCAGCATTTT | once | TRBJ1-5 | . | TRBV5-3
CASSQVETNEKLFF | TGCGCCAGCAGCCAAGTTGAGACTAATGAAAAACTGTTTTTT | . | TRBJ1-4 | . | TRBV4-1
CASMRRGGFGYTF | TGTGCCAGTATGAGGCGCGGAGGCTTTGGCTACACCTTC | . | TRBJ1-2 | . | TRBV19
CASSSDRVRDTEAFF | TGTGCCAGCAGCTCTGACAGGGTAAGGGACACTGAAGCTTTCTTT | . | TRBJ1-1 | TRBD1 | TRBV7-9
CASRDGALSSYEQYF | TGTGCCAGCAGGGACGGGGCACTTAGCTCCTACGAGCAGTACTTC | . | TRBJ2-7 | . | TRBV2